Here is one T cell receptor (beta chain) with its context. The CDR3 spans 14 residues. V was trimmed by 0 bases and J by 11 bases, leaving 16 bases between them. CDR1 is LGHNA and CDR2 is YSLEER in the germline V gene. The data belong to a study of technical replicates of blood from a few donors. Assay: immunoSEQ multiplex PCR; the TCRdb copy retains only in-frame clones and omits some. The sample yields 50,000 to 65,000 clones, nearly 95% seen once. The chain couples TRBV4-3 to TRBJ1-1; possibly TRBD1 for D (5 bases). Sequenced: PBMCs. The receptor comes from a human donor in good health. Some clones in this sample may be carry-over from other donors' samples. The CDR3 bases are TGCGCCAGCAGCCAAGATTGGGGGGGTACTCGCGCTTTCTTT. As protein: CASSQDWGGTRAFF.